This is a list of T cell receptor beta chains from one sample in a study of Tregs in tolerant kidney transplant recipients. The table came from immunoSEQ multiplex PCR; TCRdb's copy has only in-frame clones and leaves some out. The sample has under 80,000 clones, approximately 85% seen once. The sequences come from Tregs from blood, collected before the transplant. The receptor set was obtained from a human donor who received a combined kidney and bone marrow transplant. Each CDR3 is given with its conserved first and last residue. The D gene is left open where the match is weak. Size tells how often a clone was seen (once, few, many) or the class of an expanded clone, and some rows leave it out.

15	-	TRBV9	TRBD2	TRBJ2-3	CASSVTSGRTDTQYF	TGTGCCAGCAGCGTAACTAGCGGGAGGACAGATACGCAGTATTTT
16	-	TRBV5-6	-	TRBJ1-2	CASSLERAQIFYGYTF	TGTGCCAGCAGCTTGGAAAGGGCCCAGATTTTCTATGGCTACACCTTC
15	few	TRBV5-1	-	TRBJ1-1	CASSLWGQGNTEAFF	TGCGCCAGCAGCTTGTGGGGTCAGGGGAACACTGAAGCTTTCTTT
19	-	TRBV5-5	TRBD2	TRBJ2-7	CASKLRPGLIAGSNYEQYF	TGTGCCAGCAAATTGAGGCCGGGGTTGATAGCGGGATCTAACTACGAGCAGTACTTC
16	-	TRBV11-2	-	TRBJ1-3	CASSFSSGTSGNTIYF	TGTGCCAGCAGCTTCTCATCCGGGACCTCTGGAAACACCATATATTTT
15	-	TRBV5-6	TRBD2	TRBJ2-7	CASSLGLAGTYEQYF	TGTGCCAGCAGCTTGGGACTAGCGGGGACCTACGAGCAGTACTTC
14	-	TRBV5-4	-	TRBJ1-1	CASSWGPDGAEAFF	TGTGCCAGCAGCTGGGGGCCCGACGGTGCTGAAGCTTTCTTT
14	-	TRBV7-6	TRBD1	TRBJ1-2	CASFNPDRADGYTF	TGTGCCAGCTTCAACCCGGACAGGGCGGATGGCTACACCTTC
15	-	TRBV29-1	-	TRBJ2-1	CSVARGTQNFNEQFF	TGCAGCGTTGCCCGGGGGACACAAAATTTTAATGAGCAGTTCTTC
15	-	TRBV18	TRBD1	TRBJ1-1	CASSPRDRTNTEAFF	TGTGCCAGCTCACCCCGGGACAGAACGAACACTGAAGCTTTCTTT
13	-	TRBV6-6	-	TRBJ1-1	CASTRGSTRVAFF	TGTGCCAGCACCCGAGGGTCTACCCGGGTAGCTTTCTTT
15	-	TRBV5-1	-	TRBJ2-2	CASSFLDFNTGELFF	TGCGCCAGCAGCTTTTTGGACTTCAACACCGGGGAGCTGTTTTTT
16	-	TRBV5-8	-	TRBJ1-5	CASSLYKTLRSQPQHF	TGTGCCAGCAGCTTGTATAAGACCCTAAGGAGTCAGCCCCAGCATTTT
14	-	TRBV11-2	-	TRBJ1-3	CASSSTKRGNTIYF	TGTGCCAGCAGCTCGACGAAAAGGGGAAACACCATATATTTT
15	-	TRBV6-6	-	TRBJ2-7	CASRPPSARAYEQYF	TGTGCCAGCAGGCCTCCTAGCGCGAGGGCCTACGAGCAGTACTTC
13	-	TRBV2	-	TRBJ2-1	CASSWSGYNEQFF	TGTGCCAGCAGTTGGAGCGGCTACAATGAGCAGTTCTTC
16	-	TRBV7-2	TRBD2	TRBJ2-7	CASSKLAGEAPYEQYF	TGTGCCAGCAGCAAACTAGCGGGAGAGGCCCCCTACGAGCAGTACTTC
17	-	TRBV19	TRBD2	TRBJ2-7	CASSTRPWAGGALEQYF	TGTGCCAGTAGTACACGCCCGTGGGCGGGGGGTGCGTTGGAGCAGTACTTC
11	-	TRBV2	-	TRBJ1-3	CASSPERTIYF	TGTGCCAGCAGTCCCGAACGCACCATATATTTT
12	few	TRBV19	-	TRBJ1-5	CASRLIDQPQHF	TGTGCCAGTCGTCTGATCGATCAGCCCCAGCATTTT
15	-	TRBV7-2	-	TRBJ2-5	CASRLRGRGQETQYF	TGTGCCAGCAGACTTAGGGGGAGGGGGCAAGAGACCCAGTACTTC
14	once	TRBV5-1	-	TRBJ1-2	CASSLGTVDYGYTF	TGCGCCAGCAGCTTGGGGACAGTTGACTATGGCTACACCTTC
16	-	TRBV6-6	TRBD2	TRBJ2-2	CASGILAGGNTGELFF	TGTGCCAGCGGCATTCTAGCGGGAGGGAACACCGGGGAGCTGTTTTTT
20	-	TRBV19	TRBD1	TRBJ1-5	CASSLLGDRGRSFNNQPQHF	TGTGCCAGTAGTCTTCTCGGGGACAGGGGCCGAAGTTTTAACAATCAGCCCCAGCATTTT
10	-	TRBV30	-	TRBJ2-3	CAWGRDTQYF	TGTGCCTGGGGAAGAGATACGCAGTATTTT
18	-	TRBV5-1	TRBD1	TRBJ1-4	CASSLFGTGGVTNEKLFF	TGCGCCAGCAGCTTGTTCGGGACAGGGGGCGTAACTAATGAAAAACTGTTTTTT
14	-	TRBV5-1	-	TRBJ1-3	CASSLGYREDTIYF	TGCGCCAGCAGCTTGGGATACAGGGAGGACACCATATATTTT
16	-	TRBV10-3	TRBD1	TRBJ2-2	CAISGVGTGATGELFF	TGTGCCATCAGTGGAGTCGGGACAGGGGCCACCGGGGAGCTGTTTTTT
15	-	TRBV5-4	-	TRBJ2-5	CASSLSTGTAETQYF	TGTGCCAGCAGCTTAAGTACCGGGACCGCTGAGACCCAGTACTTC
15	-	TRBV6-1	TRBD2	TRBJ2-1	CASANLAGAGNEQFF	TGTGCCAGCGCGAACCTAGCGGGGGCAGGGAATGAGCAGTTCTTC
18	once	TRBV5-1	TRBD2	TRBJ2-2	CASSSLTSGPSNTGELFF	TGCGCCAGCAGTTCGTTGACTAGCGGGCCCTCGAACACCGGGGAGCTGTTTTTT
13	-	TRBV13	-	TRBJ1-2	CASSRGLHYGYTF	TGTGCCAGCAGCAGAGGACTGCACTATGGCTACACCTTC
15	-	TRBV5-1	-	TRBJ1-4	CASSFTAYSNEKLFF	TGCGCCAGCAGCTTCACGGCATACTCCAATGAAAAACTGTTTTTT
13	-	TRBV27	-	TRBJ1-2	CASRPTGSYGYTF	TGTGCCAGCAGACCCACAGGGAGCTATGGCTACACCTTC
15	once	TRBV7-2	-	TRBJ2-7	CASSSRGGPSYEQYF	TGTGCCAGCAGCTCGAGAGGAGGGCCCTCGTACGAGCAGTACTTC
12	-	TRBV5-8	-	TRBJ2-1	CASSRGRNEQFF	TGTGCCAGCAGCCGTGGAAGGAATGAGCAGTTCTTC
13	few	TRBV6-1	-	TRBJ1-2	CASSEWAPGIDTF	-
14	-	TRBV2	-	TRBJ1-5	CASSEQTTNQPQHF	TGCGCTAGCAGTGAACAGACCACGAATCAGCCCCAGCATTTT
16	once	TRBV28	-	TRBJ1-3	CASRSPGRASGNTIYF	TGTGCCAGCAGATCCCCGGGACGGGCCTCTGGAAACACCATATATTTT
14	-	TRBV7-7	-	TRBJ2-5	CASSLLGKQETQYF	TGTGCCAGCAGCTTACTGGGCAAGCAAGAGACCCAGTACTTC
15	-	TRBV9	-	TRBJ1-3	CASGREALSGNTIYF	TGTGCCAGCGGCAGAGAAGCTCTCTCTGGAAACACCATATATTTT